A selection of T cell receptor beta chains follows, all from one sample in a study of PD-L1 blockade in urothelial cancer. The protocol was immunoSEQ multiplex PCR, while the TCRdb copy is restricted to in-frame clones and leaves out a portion. The repertoire has approximately 83,000 clones, 83% of them found once; the top ten carry around 8.1%. The specimen comprised PBMCs, sampled around atezolizumab (anti-PD-L1) treatment. These receptors were taken from a man in his 70s with urothelial cancer. Each CDR3 is given with its conserved first and last residue. Each record gives: D gene, V gene, J gene, CDR3 length, clone size, CDR3 protein, CDR3 DNA. D genes are given only for firm matches. Only some rows state a clone size, as once, few, many or a class for expanded clones.

D: -; V: TRBV2; J: TRBJ2-4; length: 14; size: once; CDR3: CASRAGRGSGIQYF; DNA: TGTGCCAGCAGGGCGGGCAGGGGATCCGGCATTCAGTACTTC
D: TRBD1; V: TRBV4-1; J: TRBJ1-2; length: 15; size: -; CDR3: CASSRPGQGIDGYTF; DNA: TGCGCCAGCAGCCGCCCGGGACAGGGAATCGATGGCTACACCTTC
D: TRBD1; V: TRBV11-1; J: TRBJ1-6; length: 15; size: -; CDR3: CASSLAGTGESPLHF; DNA: TGTGCCAGCAGCTTAGCCGGGACAGGGGAGTCACCCCTCCACTTT
D: -; V: TRBV2; J: TRBJ2-3; length: 11; size: -; CDR3: CASNARDTQYF; DNA: TGTGCCAGCAATGCGAGGGATACGCAGTATTTT
D: -; V: TRBV7-2; J: TRBJ2-7; length: 13; size: -; CDR3: CASSLGGTYEQYF; DNA: TGTGCCAGCAGCTTAGGGGGGACTTACGAGCAGTACTTC
D: TRBD1; V: TRBV10-3; J: TRBJ2-5; length: 14; size: -; CDR3: CAISVDRGEQTQYF; DNA: TGTGCCATCAGTGTAGACAGGGGAGAACAGACCCAGTACTTC
D: -; V: TRBV7-2; J: TRBJ2-1; length: 15; size: few; CDR3: CASSLASTGLNEQFF; DNA: TGTGCCAGCAGCTTAGCGAGTACAGGGCTCAATGAGCAGTTCTTC
D: -; V: TRBV9; J: TRBJ2-2; length: 17; size: -; CDR3: CASSVAGGQQNTGELFF; DNA: TGTGCCAGCAGCGTAGCCGGGGGGCAACAAAACACCGGGGAGCTGTTTTTT
D: -; V: TRBV28; J: TRBJ2-1; length: 17; size: -; CDR3: CASSSLALTGPYNEQFF; DNA: TGTGCCAGCAGCTCGCTCGCGTTGACAGGTCCCTACAATGAGCAGTTCTTC
D: -; V: TRBV11-3; J: TRBJ2-4; length: 15; size: -; CDR3: CASSLNGGQEGIEYF; DNA: TGTGCCAGCAGCTTGAATGGTGGACAGGAGGGAATAGAGTACTTC
D: -; V: TRBV6-5; J: TRBJ2-2; length: 15; size: many; CDR3: CASSTGIWNTGELFF; DNA: TGTGCCAGCAGCACCGGGATCTGGAACACCGGGGAGCTGTTTTTT
D: -; V: TRBV7-8; J: TRBJ2-3; length: 18; size: -; CDR3: CASSKGTGTAPALDTQYF; DNA: TGTGCCAGCAGCAAGGGGACTGGGACAGCCCCAGCTTTAGATACGCAGTATTTT
D: TRBD1; V: TRBV19; J: TRBJ1-5; length: 15; size: -; CDR3: CASSTLTGIGQPQHF; DNA: TGTGCCAGTAGTACCCTGACAGGGATAGGGCAGCCCCAGCATTTT
D: TRBD1; V: TRBV5-8; J: TRBJ1-4; length: 13; size: -; CDR3: CASRQGVAEKLFF; DNA: TGTGCCAGCCGACAGGGTGTCGCTGAAAAACTGTTTTTT
D: -; V: TRBV5-4; J: TRBJ1-2; length: 15; size: -; CDR3: CASSLDGGGNYGYTF; DNA: TGTGCCAGCAGCTTGGATGGGGGCGGAAACTATGGCTACACCTTC
D: -; V: TRBV6-6; J: TRBJ2-2; length: 14; size: -; CDR3: CASSSGPNTGELFF; DNA: TGTGCCAGCAGTTCGGGTCCCAACACCGGGGAGCTGTTTTTT